This TCR beta chain was found in a study of response to subunit inactivated influenza vaccine. Study findings and constraints: The authors suggested that every seasonal influenza vaccination recruits few new T cells.

The CDR3 has 15 residues. With V trimmed by 7 bases and J by 4 bases, 8 bases remained unmatched. CDR1 and CDR2 from the germline V gene are SGHTA and FQGNSA. As regards this clonotype: Its cognate antigen is unknown.

TCRdb reanalysed the RT-PCR reads using MiXCR and keeps one entry per CDR3 protein. The sample records approximately 300,000 distinct CDR3 sequences, around 22% being singletons. Material: PBMCs from blood, obtained 21 months after vaccination. The V call is TRBV7-2, the J call TRBJ1-1, with 11 bases fitting TRBD1. This clonotype originated in a man aged 45-69 years who received an inactivated influenza vaccine. The CDR3 spells CASTQGTGGSTEAFF. The CDR3 nucleotides read TGTGCCAGCACTCAAGGGACAGGGGGAAGCACTGAAGCTTTCTTT.